The clone carrying this T cell receptor (beta chain) was recorded many times. What it binds is not known. The germline V and J ends were trimmed by 5 bases and 7 bases, with 15 bases remaining between them. CDR1 is SGHTA and CDR2 is FQGNSA in the germline V gene. This CDR3 spans 15 amino acids. The record originates from a study of T cell repertoires in cytomegalovirus infection. Study in general: Indications of both CMV infection and matching HLA type were provided by public TCR beta signatures.

Overall study results and limits: The study identified carriers of CMV plus the relevant HLA from cumulative public TCR beta family frequency. HLA-C-restricted TCR beta clonotypes specific for CMV led the ex vivo response.

TCRdb independently ran MiXCR on the reads; one entry per CDR3 protein. The data contain about 130,000 distinct CDR3 sequences, 20% to 30% of them seen just once; the ten biggest clones take up roughly 33%. Sequenced material: PBMCs, sequenced either directly or after in vitro stimulation (not recorded which). The chain employs TRBV7-2 and TRBJ1-6; no reliable D call. The sequence was obtained from a human donor in good health (CMV status not recorded). Some clones in this sample may be carry-over from other donors' samples. Here the CDR3 reads CASSRQGRGNSPLHF. CDR3 nucleotides: TGTGCCAGCAGCCGGCAAGGGCGCGGAAATTCACCCCTCCACTTT.